The 4 T cell receptor beta chains given below trace back to one sample, sequenced in a study of a mutant IDH1 vaccine in newly diagnosed glioma. These TCRs' antigens remain unknown. Measured with immunoSEQ multiplex PCR; TCRdb has only the in-frame clones, and not every one. The top ten clones hold approximately 1.8% of a sample with 49,000 or so clones, about 77% of them seen once. As for time point: week 5, during vaccination. Every vaccine dose comprised 300 ug of mutant IDH1 20-mer peptide plus topical imiquimod. The material was PBMCs, obtained from a glioma patient whose treatment included an IDH1 peptide vaccine. The origin of the receptors is a woman in her 40s with glioma.

In DNA, the CDR3 is TGTGCCAGCAGCTTTAAGAGGGGCGACTATGGCTACACCTTC. This gives the protein CASSFKRGDYGYTF. The J gene is TRBJ1-2, the V gene TRBV7-6; D may be TRBD1 (5 bases). In germline, CDR1 is SGHVS, CDR2 FNYEAQ. The CDR3 length is 14 residues. V lost 3 bases and J lost 3, with 11 bases in between.

The chain combines TRBV9 with TRBJ2-7; D may correspond to TRBD1 or TRBD2 (6 bases each). The V end was cut by 3 bases, the J end by 6 bases, with 7 bases between. The CDR3 is made up of 11 amino acids. Germline V gene data show CDR1 as SGDLS and CDR2 as YYNGEE. The CDR3, as DNA: TGTGCCAGCAGCGAGGGGGGCGAGCAGTACTTC. Its translation is CASSEGGEQYF.

This rearrangement joins TRBV7-2 to TRBJ2-4; 7 bases align to TRBD1. Germline CDR1 is SGHTA and CDR2 is FQGNSA. J gave up 5 bases and V 5 bases, and 6 bases lay outside the gene matches. The length of the CDR3 is 14 residues. Here the CDR3 reads CASSLRTGENIQYF. The CDR3 DNA follows: TGTGCCAGCAGCCTACGGACAGGAGAAAACATTCAGTACTTC.

The chain combines TRBV29-1 with TRBJ2-5; 8 nucleotides line up with TRBD1. V trimming: 4 bases; J trimming: 5 bases; junction bases outside the gene matches: 3. Per germline, CDR1 SQVTM and CDR2 ANQGSEA. The length of the CDR3 is 12 residues. The DNA for the CDR3 is TGCAGCGTTGCCAGGGGGCTGGAGACCCAGTACTTC. It is translated as CSVARGLETQYF.